The 3 T cell receptor beta chains in this list originate from one sample, sequenced in a study of T cell changes during pregnancy in multiple sclerosis. Generated by immunoSEQ multiplex PCR, the TCRdb table keeps only in-frame clones and is missing some. The table has tens of thousands of clones, 85% to 95% seen once. Material: CD4+ T cells from peripheral blood mononuclear cells, obtained in the third trimester of pregnancy. The receptors come from a female donor with multiple sclerosis, enrolled in a pregnancy study.

The chain is built from TRBV5-4 and TRBJ2-3, with a tentative D call TRBD1 (5 bases). Trimming pared 0 bases from V and 5 bases from J, leaving 13 bases between. The CDR3 runs 15 residues. CDR1 and CDR2 (germline): SGHNT, YYREEE (reference sequence). In DNA, the CDR3 is TGTGCCAGCAGCTTGGATGGCAGGGCAATAGATACGCAGTATTTT. Protein product: CASSLDGRAIDTQYF.

The chain uses TRBV5-1 and TRBJ2-3; possible D gene TRBD1, 6 bases. The CDR3 extends over 14 amino acids. Trimming cost V 3 bases and J 4 bases, with 12 bases left between them. Germline CDR1 is SGHRS and CDR2 is YFSETQ. This CDR3 reads CASSWTAGPDTQYF. The CDR3 DNA reads as TGCGCCAGCAGCTGGACAGCCGGTCCAGATACGCAGTATTTT.

J is TRBJ2-5 and V is TRBV15; possible D gene TRBD2, 5 bases. Trimming removed 0 bases from V and 2 bases from J, with 10 bases in between. CDR3 length equals 15 residues. Germline CDR1 and CDR2: LNHNV and YYDKDF (reference sequence). CDR3 region: CATSRDAREQETQYF. The DNA of the CDR3 is TGTGCCACCAGCAGAGATGCCCGGGAACAAGAGACCCAGTACTTC.